This T cell receptor (beta chain) came from a study of T cell responses to AZD1222 COVID-19 vaccine. The repertoire was sequenced with immunoSEQ multiplex PCR; TCRdb's copy has only in-frame clones and lacks some. The sample consists of approximately 100,000 clones, around 90% of them appearing once. The sample consisted of peripheral blood, taken on day 0 of AZD1222 vaccination. The origin of this receptor is an adult in good health.

This CDR3 reads CASRAGTTNYGYTF. In DNA form, the CDR3 reads TGCGCCAGCAGGGCCGGGACGACTAACTATGGCTACACCTTC. The chain has TRBV5-1 and TRBJ1-2; tentative D call: TRBD1 (5 bases). Germline CDR1 is SGHRS and CDR2 is YFSETQ. With 5 bases removed from V and 0 bases from J, the gap between germline ends came to 11 bases. CDR3 length: 14 residues. Based on the CDR3 plus reference TRBV5-1 and TRBJ1-2, the full variable domain is KAGVTQTPRYLIKTRGQQVTLSCSPISGHRSVSWYQQTPGQGLQFLFEYFSETQRNKGNFPGRFSGRQFSNSRSEMNVSTLELGDSALYLCASRAGTTNYGYTFGSGTRLTVV.